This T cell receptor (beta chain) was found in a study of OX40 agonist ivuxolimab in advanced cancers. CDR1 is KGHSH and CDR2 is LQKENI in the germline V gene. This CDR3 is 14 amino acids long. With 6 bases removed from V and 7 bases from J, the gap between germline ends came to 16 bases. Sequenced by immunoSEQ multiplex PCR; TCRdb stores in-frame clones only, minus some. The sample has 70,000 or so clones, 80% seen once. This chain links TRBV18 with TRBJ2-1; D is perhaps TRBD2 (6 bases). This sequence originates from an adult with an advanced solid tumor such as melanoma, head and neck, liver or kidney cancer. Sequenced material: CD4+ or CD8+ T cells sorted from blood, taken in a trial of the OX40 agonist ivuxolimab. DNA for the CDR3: TGTGCCAGCTCCCCCGGAGGAGGGCTTAATGAGCAGTTCTTC. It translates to CASSPGGGLNEQFF.